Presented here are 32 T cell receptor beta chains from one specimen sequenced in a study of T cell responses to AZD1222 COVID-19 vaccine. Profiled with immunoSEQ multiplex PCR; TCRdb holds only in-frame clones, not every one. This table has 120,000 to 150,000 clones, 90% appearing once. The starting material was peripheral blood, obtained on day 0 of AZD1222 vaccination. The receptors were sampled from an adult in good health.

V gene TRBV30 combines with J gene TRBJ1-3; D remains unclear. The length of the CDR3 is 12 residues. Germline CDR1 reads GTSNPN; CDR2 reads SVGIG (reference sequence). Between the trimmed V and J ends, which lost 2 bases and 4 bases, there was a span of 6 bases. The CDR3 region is CAWSRQGNTIYF. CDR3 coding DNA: TGTGCCTGGAGTCGCCAAGGAAACACCATATATTTT.

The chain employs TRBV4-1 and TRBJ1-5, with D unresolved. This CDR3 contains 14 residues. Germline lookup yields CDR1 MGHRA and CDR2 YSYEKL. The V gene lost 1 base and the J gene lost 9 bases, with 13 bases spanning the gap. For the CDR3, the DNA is TGCGCCAGCAGCCAAGGCCCGGACTCCTTGCCCCAGCATTTT. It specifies CASSQGPDSLPQHF.

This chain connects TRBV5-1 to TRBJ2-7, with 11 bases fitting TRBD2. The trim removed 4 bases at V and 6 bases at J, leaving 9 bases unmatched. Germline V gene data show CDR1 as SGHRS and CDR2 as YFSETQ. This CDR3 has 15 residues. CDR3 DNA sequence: TGCGCCAGCAGCGTAACTAGCGGGAGTTCACGCGAGCAGTACTTC. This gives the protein CASSVTSGSSREQYF.

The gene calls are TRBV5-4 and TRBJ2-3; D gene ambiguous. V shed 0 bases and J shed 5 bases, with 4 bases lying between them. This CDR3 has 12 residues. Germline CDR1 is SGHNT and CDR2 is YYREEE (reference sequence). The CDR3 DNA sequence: TGTGCCAGCAGCTTGGTTGGAGATACGCAGTATTTT. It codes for CASSLVGDTQYF.

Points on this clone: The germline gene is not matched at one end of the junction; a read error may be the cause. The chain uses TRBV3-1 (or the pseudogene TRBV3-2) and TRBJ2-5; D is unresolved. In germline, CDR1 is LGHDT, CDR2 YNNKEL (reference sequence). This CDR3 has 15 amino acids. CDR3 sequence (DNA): TGTGCCATCAGCCAAGATCTTGGGAACGGGGAGACCCAGTACTTC. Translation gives CAISQDLGNGETQYF.

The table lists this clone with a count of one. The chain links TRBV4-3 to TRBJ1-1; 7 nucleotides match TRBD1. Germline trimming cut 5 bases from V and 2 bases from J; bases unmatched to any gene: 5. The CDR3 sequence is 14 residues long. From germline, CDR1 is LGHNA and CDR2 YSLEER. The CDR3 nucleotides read TGCGCCAGCAGCTCGCGACAGGGAAACACTGAAGCTTTCTTT. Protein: CASSSRQGNTEAFF.

CDR3 region: CASSQSGLAGSTDTQYF. As DNA, the CDR3 is TGTGCCAGCAGCCAATCGGGACTAGCGGGTAGCACAGATACGCAGTATTTT. The rearrangement links TRBV7-3 to TRBJ2-3; 12 bases are shared with TRBD2. The germline CDR1 and CDR2 sequences are SGHTA and FQGTGA. This CDR3 contains 17 residues. With V trimmed by 5 bases and J by 0 bases, 6 bases remained unmatched.

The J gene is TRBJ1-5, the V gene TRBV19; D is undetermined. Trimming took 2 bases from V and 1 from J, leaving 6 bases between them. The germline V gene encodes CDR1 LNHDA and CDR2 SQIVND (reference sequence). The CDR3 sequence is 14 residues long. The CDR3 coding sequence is TGTGCCAGTAGTATATCGGGGAGCAATCAGCCCCAGCATTTT. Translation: CASSISGSNQPQHF.

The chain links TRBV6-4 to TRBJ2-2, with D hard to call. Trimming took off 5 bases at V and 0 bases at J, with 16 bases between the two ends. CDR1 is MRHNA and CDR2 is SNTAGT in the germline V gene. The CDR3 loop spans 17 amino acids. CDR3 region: CASSSSSARTNTGELFF. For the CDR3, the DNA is TGTGCCAGCAGTTCTAGTTCGGCCAGGACGAACACCGGGGAGCTGTTTTTT.

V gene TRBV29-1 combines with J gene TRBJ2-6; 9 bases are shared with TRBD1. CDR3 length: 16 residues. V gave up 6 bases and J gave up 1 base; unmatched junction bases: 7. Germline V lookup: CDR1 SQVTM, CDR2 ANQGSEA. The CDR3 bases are TGCAGCGTCCGACAGGGGGTTTATTCTGGGGCCAACGTCCTGACTTTC. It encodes CSVRQGVYSGANVLTF.

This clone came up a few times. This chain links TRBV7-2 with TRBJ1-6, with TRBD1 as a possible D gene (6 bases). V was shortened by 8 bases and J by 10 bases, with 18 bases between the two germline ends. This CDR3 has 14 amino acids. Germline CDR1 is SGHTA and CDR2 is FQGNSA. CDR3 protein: CASPPQGKESPLHF. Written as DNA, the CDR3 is TGTGCCAGCCCACCCCAGGGGAAAGAATCACCCCTCCACTTT.

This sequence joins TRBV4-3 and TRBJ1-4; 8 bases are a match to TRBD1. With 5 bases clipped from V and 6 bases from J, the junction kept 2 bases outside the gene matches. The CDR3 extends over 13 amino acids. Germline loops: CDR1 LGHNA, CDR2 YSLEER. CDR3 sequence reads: CASSVDRDEKLFF. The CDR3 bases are TGCGCCAGCAGCGTGGACAGGGATGAAAAACTGTTTTTT.

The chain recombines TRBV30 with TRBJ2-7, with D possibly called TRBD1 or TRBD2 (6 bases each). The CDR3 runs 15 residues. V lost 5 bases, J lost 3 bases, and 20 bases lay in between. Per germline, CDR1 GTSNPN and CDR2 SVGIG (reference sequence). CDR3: CAWPRPGAGDYEQYF. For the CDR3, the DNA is TGTGCCTGGCCCCGACCGGGGGCCGGAGACTACGAGCAGTACTTC.

The DNA for the CDR3 is TGTGCCAGCAGTTTAAAACCGGTCACTGAAGCTTTCTTT. Amino acids: CASSLKPVTEAFF. The rearrangement joins TRBV12-3 or TRBV12-4 to TRBJ1-1, with D uncertain. The germline V and J ends were trimmed by 2 bases and 4 bases, with 8 bases remaining between them. The CDR3 loop spans 13 amino acids.

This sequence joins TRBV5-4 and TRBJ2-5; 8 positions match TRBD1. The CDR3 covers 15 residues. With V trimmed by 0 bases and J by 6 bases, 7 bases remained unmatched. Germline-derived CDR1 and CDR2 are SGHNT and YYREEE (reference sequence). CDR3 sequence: CASSLATGGEKTQYF. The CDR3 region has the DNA TGTGCCAGCAGCTTGGCTACAGGGGGAGAGAAGACCCAGTACTTC.

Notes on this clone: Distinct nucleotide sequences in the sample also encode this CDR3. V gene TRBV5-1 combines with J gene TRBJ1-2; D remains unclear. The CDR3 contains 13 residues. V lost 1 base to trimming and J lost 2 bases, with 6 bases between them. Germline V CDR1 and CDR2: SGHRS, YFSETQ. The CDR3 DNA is TGCGCCAGCAGCTTGACAGCGAACTATGGCTACACCTTC. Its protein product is CASSLTANYGYTF.

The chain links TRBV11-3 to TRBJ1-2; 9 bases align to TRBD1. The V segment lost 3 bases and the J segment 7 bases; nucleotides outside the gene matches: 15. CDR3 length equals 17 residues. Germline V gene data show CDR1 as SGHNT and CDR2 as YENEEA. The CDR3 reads CASSFRQGVIGVCGYTF. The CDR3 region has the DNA TGTGCCAGCAGCTTCAGACAGGGGGTTATTGGGGTTTGTGGCTACACCTTC. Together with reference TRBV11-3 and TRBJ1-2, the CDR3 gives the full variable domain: EAGVVQSPRYKIIEKKQPVAFWCNPISGHNTLYWYLQNLGQGPELLIRYENEEAVDDSQLPKDRFSAERLKGVDSTLKIQPAELGDSAVYLCASSFRQGVIGVCGYTFGSGTRLTVV.

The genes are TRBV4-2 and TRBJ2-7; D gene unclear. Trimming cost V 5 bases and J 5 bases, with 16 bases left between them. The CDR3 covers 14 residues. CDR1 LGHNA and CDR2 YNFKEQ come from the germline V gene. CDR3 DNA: TGTGCCAGCAGCTTTCGGACGGCAATCAACGAGCAGTACTTC. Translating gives CASSFRTAINEQYF.

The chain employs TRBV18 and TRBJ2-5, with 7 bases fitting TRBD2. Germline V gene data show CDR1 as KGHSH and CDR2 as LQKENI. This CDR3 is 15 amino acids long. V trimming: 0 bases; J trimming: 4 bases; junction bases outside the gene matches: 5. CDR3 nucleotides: TGTGCCAGCTCACCACCGCGGGAGAGGCGAGAGACCCAGTACTTC. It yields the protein CASSPPRERRETQYF.

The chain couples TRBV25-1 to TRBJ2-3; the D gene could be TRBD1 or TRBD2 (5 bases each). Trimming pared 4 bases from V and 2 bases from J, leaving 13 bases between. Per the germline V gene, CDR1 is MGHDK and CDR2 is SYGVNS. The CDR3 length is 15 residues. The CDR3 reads CASSGRRQNTDTQYF. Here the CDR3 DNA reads TGTGCCAGCAGTGGGAGGAGACAGAACACAGATACGCAGTATTTT.

CDR3 nucleotides: TGTGCCAGCAGCCAAGAACTAGCGGGACGGAACTACGAGCAGTACTTC. Translating gives CASSQELAGRNYEQYF. The rearrangement joins TRBV4-2 to TRBJ2-7; 10 bases line up with TRBD2. CDR1 is LGHNA and CDR2 is YNFKEQ in the germline V gene. The ends lost 0 bases at V and 3 bases at J; junction bases unmatched: 5. The CDR3 has 16 amino acids.

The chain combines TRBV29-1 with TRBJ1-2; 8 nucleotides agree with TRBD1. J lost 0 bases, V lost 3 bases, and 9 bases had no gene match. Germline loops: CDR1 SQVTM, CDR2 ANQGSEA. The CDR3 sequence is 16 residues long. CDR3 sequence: CSVDGRGPITNYGYTF. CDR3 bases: TGCAGCGTTGATGGCAGGGGGCCTATCACTAACTATGGCTACACCTTC.

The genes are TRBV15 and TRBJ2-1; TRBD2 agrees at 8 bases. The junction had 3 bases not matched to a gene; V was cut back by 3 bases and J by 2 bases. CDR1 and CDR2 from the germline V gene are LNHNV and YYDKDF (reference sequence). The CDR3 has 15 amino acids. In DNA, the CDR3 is TGTGCCACCAGCAGCGGGGGGGCGGCCTACAATGAGCAGTTCTTC. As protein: CATSSGGAAYNEQFF.

CDR3 in DNA: TGTGCCAGCAGCGACAGGGGCGAAAATTCCCGAACCACCTTC. Translated: CASSDRGENSRTTF. The gene calls are TRBV21-1 and TRBJ1-2; the D call TRBD1 from the table was never checked on the DNA. TRBV21-1 is tagged as a pseudogene. The CDR3 is made up of 14 amino acids.

The CDR3 DNA is TGTGCCAGCAGCCCGCCCAGGGGAGGGCCAGATACGCAGTATTTT. Translated, it gives CASSPPRGGPDTQYF. V is TRBV11-2 and J is TRBJ2-3, with D maybe TRBD2 (7 bases). This CDR3 is 15 amino acids long. V shed 5 bases and J shed 4 bases, with 16 bases lying between them. Germline-derived CDR1 and CDR2 are SGHAT and FQNNGV.

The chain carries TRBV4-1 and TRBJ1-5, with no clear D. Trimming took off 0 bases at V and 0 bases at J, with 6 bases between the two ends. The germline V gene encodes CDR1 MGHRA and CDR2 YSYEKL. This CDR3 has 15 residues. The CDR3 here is CASSQELYSNQPQHF. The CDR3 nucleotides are TGCGCCAGCAGCCAAGAACTATATAGCAATCAGCCCCAGCATTTT.

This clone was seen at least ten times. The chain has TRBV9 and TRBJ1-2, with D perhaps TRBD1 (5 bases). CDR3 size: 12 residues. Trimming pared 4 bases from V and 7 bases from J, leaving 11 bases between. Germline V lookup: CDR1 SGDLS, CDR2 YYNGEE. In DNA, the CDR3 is TGTGCCAGCAGCCGGACGGGACTTGGCTACACCTTC. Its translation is CASSRTGLGYTF. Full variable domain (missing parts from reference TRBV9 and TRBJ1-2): DSGVTQTPKHLITATGQRVTLRCSPRSGDLSVYWYQQSLDQGLQFLIQYYNGEERAKGNILERFSAQQFPDLHSELNLSSLELGDSALYFCASSRTGLGYTFGSGTRLTVV.

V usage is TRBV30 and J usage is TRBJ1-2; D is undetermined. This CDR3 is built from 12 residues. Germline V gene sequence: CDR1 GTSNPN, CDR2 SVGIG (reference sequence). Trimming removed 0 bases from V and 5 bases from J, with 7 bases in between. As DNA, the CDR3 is TGTGCCTGGAGTGTATCGGAGTATGGCTACACCTTC. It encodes CAWSVSEYGYTF.

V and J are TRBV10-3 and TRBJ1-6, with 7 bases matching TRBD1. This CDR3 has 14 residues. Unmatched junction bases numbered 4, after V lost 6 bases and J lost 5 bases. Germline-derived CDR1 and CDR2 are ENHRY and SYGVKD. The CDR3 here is CAIRTTGDNSPLHF. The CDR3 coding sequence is TGTGCCATCAGGACCACAGGGGATAATTCACCCCTCCACTTT.

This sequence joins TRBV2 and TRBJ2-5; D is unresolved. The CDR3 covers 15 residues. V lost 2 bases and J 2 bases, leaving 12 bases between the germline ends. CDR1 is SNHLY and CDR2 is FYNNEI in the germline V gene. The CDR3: CASSERFPRQETQYF. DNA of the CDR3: TGTGCCAGCAGTGAACGATTCCCGCGGCAAGAGACCCAGTACTTC.

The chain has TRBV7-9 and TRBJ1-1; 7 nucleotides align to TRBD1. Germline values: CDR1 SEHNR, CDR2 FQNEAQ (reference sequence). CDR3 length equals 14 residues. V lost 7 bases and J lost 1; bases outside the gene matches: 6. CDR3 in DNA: TGTGCCAGCAACCCGGACAGGCAGAACACTGAAGCTTTCTTT. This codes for CASNPDRQNTEAFF.

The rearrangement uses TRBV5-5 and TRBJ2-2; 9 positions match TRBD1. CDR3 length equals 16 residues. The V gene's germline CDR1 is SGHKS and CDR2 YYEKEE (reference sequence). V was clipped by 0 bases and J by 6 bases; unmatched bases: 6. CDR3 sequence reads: CASSLVGTGIPGELFF. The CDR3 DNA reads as TGTGCCAGCAGCTTGGTAGGGACAGGGATCCCCGGGGAGCTGTTTTTT.